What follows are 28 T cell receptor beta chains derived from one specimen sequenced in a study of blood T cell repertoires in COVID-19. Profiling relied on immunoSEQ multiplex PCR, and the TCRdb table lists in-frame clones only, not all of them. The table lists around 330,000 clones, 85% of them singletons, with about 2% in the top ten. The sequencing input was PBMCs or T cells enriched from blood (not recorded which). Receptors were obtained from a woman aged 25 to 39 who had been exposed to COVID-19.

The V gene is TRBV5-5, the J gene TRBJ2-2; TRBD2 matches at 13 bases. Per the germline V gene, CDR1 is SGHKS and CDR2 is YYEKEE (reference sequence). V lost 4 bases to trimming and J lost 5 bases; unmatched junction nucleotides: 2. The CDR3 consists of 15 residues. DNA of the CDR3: TGTGCCAGCAGCCCGACTAGCGGGGGGACCGGGGAGCTGTTTTTT. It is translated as CASSPTSGGTGELFF.

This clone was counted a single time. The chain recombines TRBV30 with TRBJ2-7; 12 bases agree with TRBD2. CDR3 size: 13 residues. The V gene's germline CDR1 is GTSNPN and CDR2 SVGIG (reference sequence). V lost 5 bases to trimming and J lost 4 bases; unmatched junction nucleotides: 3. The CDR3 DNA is TGTGCCTGGGGACTAGCGGGAAGATACGAGCAGTACTTC. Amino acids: CAWGLAGRYEQYF.

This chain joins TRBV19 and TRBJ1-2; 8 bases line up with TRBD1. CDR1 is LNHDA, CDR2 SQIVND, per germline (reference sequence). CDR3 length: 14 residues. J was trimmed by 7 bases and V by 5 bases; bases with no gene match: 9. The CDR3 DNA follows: TGTGCCAGTAGTCCCCGGACAGGGATCGGTGGCTACACCTTC. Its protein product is CASSPRTGIGGYTF.

The CDR3 DNA is TGTGCCAGCAGTTTGCGGGGGGCCTATGGCTACACCTTC. Protein sequence: CASSLRGAYGYTF. The chain joins TRBV28 to TRBJ1-2; possible D gene TRBD1, 6 bases. Germline CDR1 reads MDHEN; CDR2 reads SYDVKM. CDR3 length: 13 amino acids. The V end lost 3 bases, the J end lost 4 bases, and 9 bases lay between the germline ends.

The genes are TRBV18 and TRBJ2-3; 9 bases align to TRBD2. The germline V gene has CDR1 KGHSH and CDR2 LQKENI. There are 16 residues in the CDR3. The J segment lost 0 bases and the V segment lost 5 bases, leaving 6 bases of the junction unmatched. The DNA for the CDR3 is TGTGCCAGCTCATCCACTAGCGGGCTAAGCACAGATACGCAGTATTTT. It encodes CASSSTSGLSTDTQYF.

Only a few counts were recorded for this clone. The CDR3 sequence is CASSDWLAGGQGEQYF. CDR3 bases: TGTGCCAGCAGTGATTGGCTAGCGGGAGGGCAGGGGGAGCAGTACTTC. This chain links TRBV2 with TRBJ2-7, with TRBD2 identical over 12 bases. V was clipped by 3 bases and J by 7 bases; unmatched bases: 10. This CDR3 region has 16 residues. Germline CDR1 SNHLY, CDR2 FYNNEI.

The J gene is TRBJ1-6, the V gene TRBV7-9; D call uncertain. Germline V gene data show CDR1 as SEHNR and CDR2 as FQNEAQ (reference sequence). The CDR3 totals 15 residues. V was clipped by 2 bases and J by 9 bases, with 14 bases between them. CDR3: CASSLFGGMISPLHF. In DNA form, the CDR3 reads TGTGCCAGCAGCTTATTCGGCGGGATGATTTCACCCCTCCACTTT.

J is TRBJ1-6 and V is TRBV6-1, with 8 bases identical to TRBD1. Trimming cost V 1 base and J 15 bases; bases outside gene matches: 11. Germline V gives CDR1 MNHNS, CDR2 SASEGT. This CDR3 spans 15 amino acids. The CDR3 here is CASSEVPGQAILLHF. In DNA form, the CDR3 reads TGTGCCAGCAGTGAAGTCCCGGGACAGGCTATCCTCCTCCACTTT.

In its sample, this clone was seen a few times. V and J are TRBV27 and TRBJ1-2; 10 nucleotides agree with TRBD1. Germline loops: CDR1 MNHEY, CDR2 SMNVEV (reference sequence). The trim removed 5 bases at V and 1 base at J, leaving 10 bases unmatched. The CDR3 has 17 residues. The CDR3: CASSKTTGGPFNYGYTF. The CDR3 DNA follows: TGTGCCAGCAGTAAGACGACAGGGGGCCCCTTTAACTATGGCTACACCTTC.

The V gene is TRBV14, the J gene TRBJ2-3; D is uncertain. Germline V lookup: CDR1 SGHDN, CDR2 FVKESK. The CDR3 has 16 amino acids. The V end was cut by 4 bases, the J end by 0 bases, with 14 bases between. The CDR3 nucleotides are TGTGCCAGCAGCCCCCGTCGGTGGAGTAGCACAGATACGCAGTATTTT. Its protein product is CASSPRRWSSTDTQYF.

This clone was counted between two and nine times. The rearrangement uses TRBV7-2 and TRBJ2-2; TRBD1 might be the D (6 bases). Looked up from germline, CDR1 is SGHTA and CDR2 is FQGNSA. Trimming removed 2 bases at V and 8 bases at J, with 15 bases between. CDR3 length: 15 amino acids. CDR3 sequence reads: CASSLTGLMGGELFF. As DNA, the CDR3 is TGTGCCAGCAGCTTAACAGGGCTAATGGGAGGGGAGCTGTTTTTT. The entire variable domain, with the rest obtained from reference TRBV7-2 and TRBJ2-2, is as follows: GAGVSQSPSNKVTEKGKDVELRCDPISGHTALYWYRQSLGQGLEFLIYFQGNSAPDKSGLPSDRFSAERTGGSVSTLTIQRTQQEDSAVYLCASSLTGLMGGELFFGEGSRLTVL.

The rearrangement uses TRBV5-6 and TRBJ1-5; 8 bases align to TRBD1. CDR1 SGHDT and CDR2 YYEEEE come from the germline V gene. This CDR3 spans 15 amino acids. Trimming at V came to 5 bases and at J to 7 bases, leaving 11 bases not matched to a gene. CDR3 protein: CASRDGTGTGQPQHF. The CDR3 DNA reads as TGTGCCAGCAGAGATGGGACAGGCACGGGGCAGCCCCAGCATTTT.

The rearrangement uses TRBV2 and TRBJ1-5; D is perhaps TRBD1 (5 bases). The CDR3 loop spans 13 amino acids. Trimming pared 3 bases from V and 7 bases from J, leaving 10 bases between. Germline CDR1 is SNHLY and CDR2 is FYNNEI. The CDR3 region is CASSESGGQPQHF. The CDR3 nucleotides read TGTGCCAGCAGTGAGTCCGGGGGGCAGCCCCAGCATTTT.

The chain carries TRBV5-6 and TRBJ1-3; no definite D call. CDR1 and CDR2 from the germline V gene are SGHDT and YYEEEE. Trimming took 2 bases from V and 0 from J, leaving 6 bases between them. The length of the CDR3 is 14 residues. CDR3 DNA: TGTGCCAGCAGCTTCTATAGCTCTGGAAACACCATATATTTT. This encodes CASSFYSSGNTIYF.

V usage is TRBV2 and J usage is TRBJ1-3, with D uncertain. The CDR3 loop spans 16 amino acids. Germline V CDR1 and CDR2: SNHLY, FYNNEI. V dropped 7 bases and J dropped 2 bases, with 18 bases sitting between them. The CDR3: CASISLRTQAGNTIYF. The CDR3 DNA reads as TGTGCCAGCATTAGTTTGCGAACCCAGGCTGGAAACACCATATATTTT.

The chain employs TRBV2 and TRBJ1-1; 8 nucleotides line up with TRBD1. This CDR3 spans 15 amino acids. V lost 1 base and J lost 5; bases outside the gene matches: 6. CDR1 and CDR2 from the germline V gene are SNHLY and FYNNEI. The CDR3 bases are TGTGCCAGCAGTGAAGTCAGGGGGCGATGGACTGAAGCTTTCTTT. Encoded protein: CASSEVRGRWTEAFF.

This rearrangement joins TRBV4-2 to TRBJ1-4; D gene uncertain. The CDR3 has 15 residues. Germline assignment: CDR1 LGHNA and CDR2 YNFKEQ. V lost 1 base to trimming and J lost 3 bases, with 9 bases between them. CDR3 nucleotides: TGTGCCAGCAGCCAAGCGGGTGGATCTAATGAAAAACTGTTTTTT. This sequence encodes CASSQAGGSNEKLFF.

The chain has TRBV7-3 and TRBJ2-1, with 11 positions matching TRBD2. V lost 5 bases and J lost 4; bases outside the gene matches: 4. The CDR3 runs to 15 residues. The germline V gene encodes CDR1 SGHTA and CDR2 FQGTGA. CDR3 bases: TGTGCCAGCAGCAGGACTAGCGGGCAATACAATGAGCAGTTCTTC. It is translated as CASSRTSGQYNEQFF.

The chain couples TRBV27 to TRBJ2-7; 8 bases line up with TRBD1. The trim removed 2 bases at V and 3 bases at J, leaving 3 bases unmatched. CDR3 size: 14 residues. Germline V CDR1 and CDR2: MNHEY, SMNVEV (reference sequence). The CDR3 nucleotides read TGTGCCAGCAGTTTAGGGACAGGAAGCTACGAGCAGTACTTC. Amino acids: CASSLGTGSYEQYF.

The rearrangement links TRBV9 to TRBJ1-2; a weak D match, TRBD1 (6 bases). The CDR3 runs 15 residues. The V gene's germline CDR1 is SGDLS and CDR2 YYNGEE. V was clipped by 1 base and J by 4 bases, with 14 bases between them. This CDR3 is CASSVQGTSLYGYTF. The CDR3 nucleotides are TGTGCCAGCAGCGTACAGGGGACGTCGCTCTATGGCTACACCTTC.

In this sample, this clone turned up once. CDR3 coding DNA: TGTGCCACCAGTGATTCGGGGGGACCGGCCTCTGGGGCCAACGTCCTGACTTTC. This gives the protein CATSDSGGPASGANVLTF. This rearrangement joins TRBV24-1 to TRBJ2-6, with TRBD2 identical over 7 bases. This CDR3 is built from 18 residues. The V gene's germline CDR1 is KGHDR and CDR2 SFDVKD. Trimming took 2 bases from V and 0 from J; bases not matched to a gene: 6.

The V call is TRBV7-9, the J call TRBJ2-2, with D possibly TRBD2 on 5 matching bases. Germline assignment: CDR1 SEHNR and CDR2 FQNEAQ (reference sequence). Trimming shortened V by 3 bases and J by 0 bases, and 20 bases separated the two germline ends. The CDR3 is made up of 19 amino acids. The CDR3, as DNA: TGTGCCAGCAGCTTCCAGCAGGTGCTAGCTGAATCGAACACCGGGGAGCTGTTTTTT. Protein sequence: CASSFQQVLAESNTGELFF.

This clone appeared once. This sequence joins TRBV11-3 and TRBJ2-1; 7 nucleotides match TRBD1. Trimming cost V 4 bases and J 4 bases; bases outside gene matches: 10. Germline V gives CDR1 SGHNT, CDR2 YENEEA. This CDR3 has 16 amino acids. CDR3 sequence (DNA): TGTGCCAGCAGCTCATCAGGACAGGAGCGATACAATGAGCAGTTCTTC. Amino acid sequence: CASSSSGQERYNEQFF.

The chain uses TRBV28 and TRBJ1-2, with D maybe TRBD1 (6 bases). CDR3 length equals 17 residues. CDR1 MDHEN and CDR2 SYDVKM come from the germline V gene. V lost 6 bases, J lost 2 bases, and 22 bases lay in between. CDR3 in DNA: TGTGCCAGCAGCACAACTCTTTCTAGACAGGAAAACTATGGCTACACCTTC. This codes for CASSTTLSRQENYGYTF.

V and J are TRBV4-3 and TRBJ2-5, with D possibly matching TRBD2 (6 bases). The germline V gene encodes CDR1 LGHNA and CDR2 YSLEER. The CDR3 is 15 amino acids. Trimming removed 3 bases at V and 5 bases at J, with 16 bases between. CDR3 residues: CASSQGGQPRETQYF. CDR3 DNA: TGCGCCAGCAGCCAGGGAGGACAACCCAGGGAGACCCAGTACTTC.

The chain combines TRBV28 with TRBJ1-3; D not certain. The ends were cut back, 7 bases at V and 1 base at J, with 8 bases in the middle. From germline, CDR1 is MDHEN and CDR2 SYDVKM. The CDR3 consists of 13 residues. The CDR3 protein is CASKRGSGNTIYF. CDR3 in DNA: TGTGCCAGCAAGCGGGGATCTGGAAACACCATATATTTT.

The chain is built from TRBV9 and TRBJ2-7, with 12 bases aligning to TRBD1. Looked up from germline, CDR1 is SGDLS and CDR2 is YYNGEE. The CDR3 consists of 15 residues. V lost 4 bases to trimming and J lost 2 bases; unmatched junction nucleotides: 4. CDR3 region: CASSPGTGGAYEQYF. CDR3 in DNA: TGTGCCAGCAGCCCAGGGACAGGGGGCGCCTACGAGCAGTACTTC.

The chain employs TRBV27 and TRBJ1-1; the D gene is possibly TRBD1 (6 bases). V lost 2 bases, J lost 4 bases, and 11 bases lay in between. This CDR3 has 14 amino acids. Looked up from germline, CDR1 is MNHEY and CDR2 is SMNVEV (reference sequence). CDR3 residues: CASSLAGVGTEAFF. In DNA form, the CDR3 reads TGTGCCAGCAGTTTAGCAGGGGTCGGCACTGAAGCTTTCTTT.